This T cell receptor beta chain was obtained from a study of cytomegalovirus exposure and HLA in healthy donors. Study-level findings and limits: TCR beta V segments were, for the most part, productive about 87% or about 30% of the time in an earlier analysis. Sequencing had likely introduced a cluster of highly shared sequence variants as an artifact. The analysis excluded some indistinguishable V segments, including TRBV6-2 and TRBV6-3. Later on, analysis showed that most CMV-associated TCR beta chains appeared to be HLA-restricted.

The PCR contained 60 Vbeta and 13 Jbeta primers. Only in-frame clones appear in the TCRdb table, and some are missing; sequencing was by immunoSEQ multiplex PCR. The sample gives about 300,000 clones, 75% to 90% of which show up once; around 4.2% is in the top ten. The CDR3 loop spans 18 amino acids. The germline V gene encodes CDR1 MNHEY and CDR2 SMNVEV (reference sequence). V was clipped by 6 bases and J by 1 base; unmatched bases: 14. Remarks on this clone: Its antigen is unidentified.

Specimen: PBMCs. The receptor was derived from a man aged 40-49 years in good health and CMV-seropositive. The V gene is TRBV27, the J gene TRBJ1-1, with 10 positions matching TRBD1. CDR3 in amino acids: CASRSPLRQGAGNTEAFF. The CDR3 DNA is TGTGCCAGCAGGTCTCCGCTCAGACAGGGGGCGGGGAACACTGAAGCTTTCTTT.